The T cell receptor beta chain under discussion was sequenced for a study of CD4 and CD8 cells across lung adenocarcinoma regions. Germline CDR1 LGHDT, CDR2 YNNKEL (reference sequence). Deletions cut 0 bases from V and 1 base from J, with 7 bases between. The CDR3 runs to 15 residues. The table lists this clonotype with a few counts. MiXCR, applied by TCRdb to the PCR reads, yields one record per CDR3 protein. The sample has more than 9,500 distinct CDR3 sequences; around three fifths are singletons. The patients had localized lung adenocarcinoma, a non-small cell subtype. The sample comprised CD8+ T cells from the margin of a lung tumor. This TCR derives from a female donor with lung adenocarcinoma. The CD4 and CD8 labels of this study may be unreliable. This chain connects TRBV3-1 to TRBJ1-5, with D unclear. CDR3 region: CASSQDVTSNQPQHF. CDR3 nucleotides: TGTGCCAGCAGCCAAGATGTAACAAGCAATCAGCCCCAGCATTTT.